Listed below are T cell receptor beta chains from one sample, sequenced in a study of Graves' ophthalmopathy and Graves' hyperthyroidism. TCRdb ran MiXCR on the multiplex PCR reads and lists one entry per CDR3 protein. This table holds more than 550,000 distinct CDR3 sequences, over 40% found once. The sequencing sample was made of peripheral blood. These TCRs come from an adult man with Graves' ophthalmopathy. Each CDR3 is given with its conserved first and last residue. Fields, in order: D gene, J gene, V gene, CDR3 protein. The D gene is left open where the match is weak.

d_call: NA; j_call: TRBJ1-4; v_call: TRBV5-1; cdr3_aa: CASSLNLGNEKLFF
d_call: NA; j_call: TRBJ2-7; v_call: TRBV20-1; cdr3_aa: CSAKPWDGNSYEQYF
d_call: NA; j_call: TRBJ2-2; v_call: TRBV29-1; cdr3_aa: CSGRTADELFF
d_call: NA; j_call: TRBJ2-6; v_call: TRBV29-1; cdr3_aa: CSAAGSSGANVLTF
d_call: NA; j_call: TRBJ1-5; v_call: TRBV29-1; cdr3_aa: CSVARTGEQPQHF
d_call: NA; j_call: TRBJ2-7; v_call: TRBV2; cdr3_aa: CASAWRWNEQYF
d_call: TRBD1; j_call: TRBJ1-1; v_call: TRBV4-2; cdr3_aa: CASSQATGGTEAFF
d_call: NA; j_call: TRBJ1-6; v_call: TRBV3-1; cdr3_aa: CASSRRGPYNSPLHF
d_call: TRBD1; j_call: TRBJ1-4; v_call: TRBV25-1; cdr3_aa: CASSVSGTGTVHEKLFF
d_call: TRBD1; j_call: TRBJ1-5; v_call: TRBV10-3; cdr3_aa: CASNLRDRADQPQHF
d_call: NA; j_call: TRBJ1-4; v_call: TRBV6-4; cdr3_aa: CASSDSPEKLFF
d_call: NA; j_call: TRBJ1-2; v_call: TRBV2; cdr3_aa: CASRSSGQGFVGYTF
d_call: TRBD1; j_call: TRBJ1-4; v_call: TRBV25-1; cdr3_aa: CASSHTPGQGGTEKLFF
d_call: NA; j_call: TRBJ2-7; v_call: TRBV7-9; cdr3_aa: CASSDPGRGYEQYF
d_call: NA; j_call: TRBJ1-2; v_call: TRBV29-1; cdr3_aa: CSSFGGAQGYGYTF
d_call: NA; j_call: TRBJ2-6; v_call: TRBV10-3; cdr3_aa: CAISARTVSSGANVLTF
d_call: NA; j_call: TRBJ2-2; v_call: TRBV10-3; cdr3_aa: CAIRRGGNTGELFF
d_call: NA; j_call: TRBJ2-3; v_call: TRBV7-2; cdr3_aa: CASSLREDDTQYF
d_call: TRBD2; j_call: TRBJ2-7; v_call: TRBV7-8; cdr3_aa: CASSLGAGASYEQYF
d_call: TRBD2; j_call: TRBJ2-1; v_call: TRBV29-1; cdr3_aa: CSAGGQSGGYEQFF
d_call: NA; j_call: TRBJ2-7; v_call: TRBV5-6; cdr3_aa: CASSLAGGAGEQYF
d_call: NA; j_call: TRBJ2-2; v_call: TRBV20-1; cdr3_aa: CSARDMGPGELFF
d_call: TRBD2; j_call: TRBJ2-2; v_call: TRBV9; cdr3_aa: CASNDAGAGELFF
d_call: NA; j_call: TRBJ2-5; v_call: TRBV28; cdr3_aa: CASSSGFSAGETQYF
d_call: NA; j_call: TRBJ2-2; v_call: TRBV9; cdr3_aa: CASSAQTSPGELFF
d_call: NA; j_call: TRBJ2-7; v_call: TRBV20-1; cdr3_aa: CSARDGHGQYF
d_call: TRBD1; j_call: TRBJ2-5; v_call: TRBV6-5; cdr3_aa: CASSRGQGGETQYF
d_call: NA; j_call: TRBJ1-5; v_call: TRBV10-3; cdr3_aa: CAISESVAEQPQHF
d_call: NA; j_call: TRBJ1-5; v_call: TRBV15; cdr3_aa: CATSRDLGGGPTSDQPQHF
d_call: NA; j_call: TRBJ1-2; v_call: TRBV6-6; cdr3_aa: CASKTGFSGYTF
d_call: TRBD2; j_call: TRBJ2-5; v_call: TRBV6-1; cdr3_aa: CASSEESALAGGTTQETQYF
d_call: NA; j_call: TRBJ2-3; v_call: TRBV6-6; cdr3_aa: CASRALSEDTQYF
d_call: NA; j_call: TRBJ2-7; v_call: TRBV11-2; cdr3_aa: CASSTLGGGQPYEQYF
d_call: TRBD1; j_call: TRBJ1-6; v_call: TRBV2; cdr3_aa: CASSRDRVGVGNSPLHF
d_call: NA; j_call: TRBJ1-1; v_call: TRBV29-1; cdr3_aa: CSVGQAPTEAFF